The clone carrying this TCR beta chain was seen a single time. This sample is drawn from a study of shared clonotypes between healthy human individuals. Study background: Researchers assigned three CD4 naive, three CD4 memory, two CD8 naive and one CD8 memory plate to each donor.

Each subset's genomic DNA was shared equally among a number of immunoSEQ plates. The data were produced by immunoSEQ multiplex PCR, yet TCRdb's version contains in-frame clones alone and is incomplete. The sample has under 1,900,000 clones; around 98.5% are singletons. The sample consisted of naive CD4+ T cells sorted from blood. Subset noted: CD45RA+ positively selected. The sequence was obtained from a man aged 25 to 45 in good health.

The CDR3, as DNA: TGTGCCAGCAGTGAATCGTCGGCGCCAGGAGGGAACACTGAAGCTTTCTTT. Protein product: CASSESSAPGGNTEAFF. The chain has TRBV2 and TRBJ1-1, with no clear D. Germline-derived CDR1 and CDR2 are SNHLY and FYNNEI. The CDR3 contains 17 residues. V shed 2 bases and J shed 1 base, with 17 bases lying between them. The full variable domain, with the rest looked up from reference TRBV2 and TRBJ1-1, is EPEVTQTPSHQVTQMGQEVILRCVPISNHLYFYWYRQILGQKVEFLVSFYNNEISEKSEIFDDQFSVERPDGSNFTLKIRSTKLEDSAMYFCASSESSAPGGNTEAFFGQGTRLTVV.